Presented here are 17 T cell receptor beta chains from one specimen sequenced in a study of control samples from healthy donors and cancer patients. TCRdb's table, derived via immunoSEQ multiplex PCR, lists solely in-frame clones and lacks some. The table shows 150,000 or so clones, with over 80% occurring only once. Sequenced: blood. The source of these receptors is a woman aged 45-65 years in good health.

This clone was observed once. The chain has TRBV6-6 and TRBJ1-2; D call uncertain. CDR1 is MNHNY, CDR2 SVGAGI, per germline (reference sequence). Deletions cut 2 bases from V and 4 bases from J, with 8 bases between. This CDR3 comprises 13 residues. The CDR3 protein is CASSYDGVYGYTF. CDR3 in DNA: TGTGCCAGCAGTTACGATGGGGTCTATGGCTACACCTTC.

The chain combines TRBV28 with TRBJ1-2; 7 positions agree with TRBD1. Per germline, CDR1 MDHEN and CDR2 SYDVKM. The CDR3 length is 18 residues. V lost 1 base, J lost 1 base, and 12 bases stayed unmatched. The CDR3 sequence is CASSLFAWGDRNNYGYTF. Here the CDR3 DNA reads TGTGCCAGCAGTTTATTTGCTTGGGGGGACAGAAATAACTATGGCTACACCTTC.

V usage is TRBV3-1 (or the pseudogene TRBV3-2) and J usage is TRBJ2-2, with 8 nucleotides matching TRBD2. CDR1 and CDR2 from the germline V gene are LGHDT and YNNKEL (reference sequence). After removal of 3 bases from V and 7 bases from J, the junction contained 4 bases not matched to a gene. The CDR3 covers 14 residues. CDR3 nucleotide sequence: TGTGCCAGCAGCCAGGGCGGGGGGATCGGGGAGCTGTTTTTT. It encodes CASSQGGGIGELFF.

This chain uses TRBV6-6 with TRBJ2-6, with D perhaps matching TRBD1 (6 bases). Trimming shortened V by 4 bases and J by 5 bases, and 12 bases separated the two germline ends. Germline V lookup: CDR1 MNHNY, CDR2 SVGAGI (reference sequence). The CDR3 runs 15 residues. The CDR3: CASSLTRGRANVLTF. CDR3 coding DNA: TGTGCCAGCAGTTTGACCAGGGGAAGGGCCAACGTCCTGACTTTC.

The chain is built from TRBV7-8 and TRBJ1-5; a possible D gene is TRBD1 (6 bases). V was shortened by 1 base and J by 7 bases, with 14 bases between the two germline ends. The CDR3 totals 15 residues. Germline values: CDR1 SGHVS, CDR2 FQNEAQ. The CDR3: CASSLGAGAGQPQHF. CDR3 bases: TGTGCCAGCAGCTTAGGTGCAGGGGCAGGACAGCCCCAGCATTTT.

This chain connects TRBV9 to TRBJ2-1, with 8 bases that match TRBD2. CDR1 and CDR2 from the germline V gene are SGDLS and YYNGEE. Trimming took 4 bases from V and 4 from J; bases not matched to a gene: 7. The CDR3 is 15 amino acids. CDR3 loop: CASSPPTGGYNEQFF. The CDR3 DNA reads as TGTGCCAGCAGCCCCCCTACGGGGGGGTACAATGAGCAGTTCTTC.

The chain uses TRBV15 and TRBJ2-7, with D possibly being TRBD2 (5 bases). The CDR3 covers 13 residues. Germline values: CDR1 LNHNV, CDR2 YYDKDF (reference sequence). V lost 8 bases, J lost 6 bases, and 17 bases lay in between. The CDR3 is CATSRVRGREQYF. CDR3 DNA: TGTGCCACCTCGAGGGTTAGAGGGCGCGAGCAGTACTTC.

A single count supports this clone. The CDR3 region is CASSQPGVHQDSPNNGYTF. The CDR3 nucleotides read TGCGCCAGCAGCCAACCGGGAGTCCATCAGGACAGCCCAAATAATGGCTACACCTTC. This rearrangement joins TRBV4-1 to TRBJ1-2; TRBD1 might be the D (6 bases). Germline V gene data show CDR1 as MGHRA and CDR2 as YSYEKL. Between the trimmed V and J ends, which lost 2 bases and 6 bases, there was a span of 28 bases. This CDR3 is built from 19 residues.

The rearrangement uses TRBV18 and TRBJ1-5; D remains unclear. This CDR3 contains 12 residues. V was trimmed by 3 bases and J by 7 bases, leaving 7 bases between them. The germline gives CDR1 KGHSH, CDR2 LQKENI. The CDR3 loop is CASSPGGQPQHF. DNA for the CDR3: TGTGCCAGCTCACCGGGAGGGCAGCCCCAGCATTTT.

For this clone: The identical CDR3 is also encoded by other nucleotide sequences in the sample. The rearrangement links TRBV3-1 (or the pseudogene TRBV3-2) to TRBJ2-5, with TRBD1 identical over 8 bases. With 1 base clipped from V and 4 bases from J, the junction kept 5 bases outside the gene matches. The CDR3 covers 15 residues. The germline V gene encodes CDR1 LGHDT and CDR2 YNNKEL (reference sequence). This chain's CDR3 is CASSQGTGKGETQYF. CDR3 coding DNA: TGTGCCAGCAGCCAAGGGACAGGGAAGGGAGAGACCCAGTACTTC.

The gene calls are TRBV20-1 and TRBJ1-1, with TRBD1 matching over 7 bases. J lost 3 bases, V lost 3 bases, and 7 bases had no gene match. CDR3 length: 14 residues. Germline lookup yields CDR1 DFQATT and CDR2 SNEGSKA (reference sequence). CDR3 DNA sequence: TGCAGTGCTAGTGAGTACAGGGGCCACACTGAAGCTTTCTTT. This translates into CSASEYRGHTEAFF.

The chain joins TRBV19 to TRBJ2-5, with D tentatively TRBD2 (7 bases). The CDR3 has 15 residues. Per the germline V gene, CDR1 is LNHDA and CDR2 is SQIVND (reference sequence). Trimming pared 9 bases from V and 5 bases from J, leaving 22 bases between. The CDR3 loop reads CASTQYGGRAETQYF. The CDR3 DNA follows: TGTGCCAGCACCCAATACGGGGGGCGAGCGGAGACCCAGTACTTC. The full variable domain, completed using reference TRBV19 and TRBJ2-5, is DGGITQSPKYLFRKEGQNVTLSCEQNLNHDAMYWYRQDPGQGLRLIYYSQIVNDFQKGDIAEGYSVSREKKESFPLTVTSAQKNPTAFYLCASTQYGGRAETQYFGPGTRLLVL.

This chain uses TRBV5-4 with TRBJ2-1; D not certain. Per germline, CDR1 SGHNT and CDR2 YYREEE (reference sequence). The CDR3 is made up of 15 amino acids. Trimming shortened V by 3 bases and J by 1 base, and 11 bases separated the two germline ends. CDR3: CASSSQTGSYNEQFF. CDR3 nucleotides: TGTGCCAGCAGCTCCCAGACGGGTTCCTACAATGAGCAGTTCTTC.

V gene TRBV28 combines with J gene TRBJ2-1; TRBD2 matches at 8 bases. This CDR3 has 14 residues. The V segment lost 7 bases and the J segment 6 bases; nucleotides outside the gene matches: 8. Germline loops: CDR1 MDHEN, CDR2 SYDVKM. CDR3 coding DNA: TGTGCCAGCATGTCAAGCGGGAGAGGCAATGAGCAGTTCTTC. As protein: CASMSSGRGNEQFF.

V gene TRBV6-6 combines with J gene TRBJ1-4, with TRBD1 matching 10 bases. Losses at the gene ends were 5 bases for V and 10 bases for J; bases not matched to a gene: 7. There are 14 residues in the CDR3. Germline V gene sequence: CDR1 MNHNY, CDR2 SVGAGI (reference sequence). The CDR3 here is CASSQGQGLAKLFF. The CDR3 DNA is TGTGCCAGCAGTCAGGGACAGGGGCTAGCAAAACTGTTTTTT.

CDR3 bases: TGTGCCAGCAGATATACAGGGAATGGCTACACCTTC. Protein: CASRYTGNGYTF. The chain recombines TRBV6-5 with TRBJ1-2; D possibly corresponds to TRBD1 (6 bases). From germline, CDR1 is MNHEY and CDR2 SVGAGI. The CDR3 extends over 12 amino acids. V lost 6 bases and J 6 bases, leaving 11 bases between the germline ends.

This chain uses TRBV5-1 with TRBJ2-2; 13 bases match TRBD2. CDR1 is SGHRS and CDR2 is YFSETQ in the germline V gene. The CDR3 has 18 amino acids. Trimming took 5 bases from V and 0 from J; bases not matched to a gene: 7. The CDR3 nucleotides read TGCGCCAGCAGATCCGGACTAGCGGGAGACACGAACACCGGGGAGCTGTTTTTT. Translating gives CASRSGLAGDTNTGELFF. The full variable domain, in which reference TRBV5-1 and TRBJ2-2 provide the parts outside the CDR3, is KAGVTQTPRYLIKTRGQQVTLSCSPISGHRSVSWYQQTPGQGLQFLFEYFSETQRNKGNFPGRFSGRQFSNSRSEMNVSTLELGDSALYLCASRSGLAGDTNTGELFFGEGSRLTVL.